This T cell receptor (beta chain) is drawn from a study of shared clonotypes between healthy human individuals. Study-level background: Sampling drew on donors who were a couple of women and a few men aged 18 to 49. Study results and limitations: Although depth was large, rarefaction showed that sequencing of the sorted subsets was incomplete. Few donors restricted represented genetic and exposure-history diversity.

Details on this clone: Its antigen is still unknown.

An approximately 220 ng quantity of DNA, 25,000 to 30,000 T cell genomes, went into the sorted-subset replicate PCRs. TCRdb's copy holds only in-frame clones and misses some; the assay was immunoSEQ multiplex PCR. The sample carries approximately 2,000,000 clones, 93% recorded once. Positively selected for CCR7, the CD45RO-negative cells used as naive CD8 cells excluded terminally differentiated effector memory CD45RA+ cells. Trimming cost V 0 bases and J 5 bases, with 13 bases left between them. Germline assignment: CDR1 SGHKS and CDR2 YYEKEE (reference sequence). This CDR3 has 15 amino acids. The V call is TRBV5-5, the J call TRBJ2-3; tentative D call: TRBD2 (6 bases). The sequence came from a man aged 18 to 30 in good health. Some clones in this sample may be carry-over from other donors' samples. The sample consisted of naive CD8+ T cells from PBMCs. CDR3 loop: CASSLELAWGDTQYF. CDR3 nucleotides: TGTGCCAGCAGCTTGGAACTAGCCTGGGGAGATACGCAGTATTTT. The whole variable domain, remainder taken from reference TRBV5-5 and TRBJ2-3, is DAGVTQSPTHLIKTRGQQVTLRCSPISGHKSVSWYQQVLGQGPQFIFQYYEKEERGRGNFPDRFSARQFPNYSSELNVNALLLGDSALYLCASSLELAWGDTQYFGPGTRLTVL.